Listed below are T cell receptor beta chains from one sample, sequenced in a study of breast tumors, draining lymph nodes, adjacent tissues. One entry per CDR3 protein results from TCRdb running MiXCR on the multiplex PCR reads. The profile shows about 12,000 distinct CDR3 sequences, about 50% of them singletons. Sequencing was carried out using breast tumor tissue. These receptors were taken from a female donor with breast cancer. Some clones in this sample may be carry-over from other donors' samples. Both conserved end residues are part of each CDR3. Fields, in order: J gene, clone size, D gene, V gene, CDR3 protein, CDR3 DNA. D genes are given only for firm matches. Some rows have no size entry. The others give once, few or many, or a class for an expanded clone.

j_call: TRBJ1-2; clone_size: few; d_call: TRBD1; v_call: TRBV5-4; cdr3_aa: CASGSGTGEGYTF; cdr3_nt: TGTGCCAGCGGCTCGGGGACAGGGGAAGGCTACACCTTC
j_call: TRBJ2-1; clone_size: NA; d_call: TRBD2; v_call: TRBV29-1; cdr3_aa: CSTPGLAYNEQFF; cdr3_nt: TGCAGCACTCCGGGACTAGCCTACAATGAGCAGTTCTTC
j_call: TRBJ2-7; clone_size: NA; d_call: NA; v_call: TRBV11-2; cdr3_aa: CASSSDGYEQYF; cdr3_nt: TGTGCCAGCAGCTCTGACGGGTACGAGCAGTACTTC
j_call: TRBJ1-2; clone_size: many; d_call: NA; v_call: TRBV7-8; cdr3_aa: CASSSGGYGYTF; cdr3_nt: TGTGCCAGCAGCTCCGGGGGCTATGGCTACACCTTC
j_call: TRBJ1-6; clone_size: many; d_call: NA; v_call: TRBV7-8; cdr3_aa: CASSLVQGNSPLHF; cdr3_nt: TGTGCCAGCAGCTTAGTGCAGGGAAATTCACCCCTCCACTTT
j_call: TRBJ1-2; clone_size: NA; d_call: NA; v_call: TRBV11-2; cdr3_aa: CASTDSAFSQANYGYTF; cdr3_nt: TGTGCCAGCACCGACTCAGCCTTCTCCCAGGCTAACTATGGCTACACCTTC
j_call: TRBJ1-4; clone_size: medium-sized; d_call: NA; v_call: TRBV4-3; cdr3_aa: CASSHSSSPNEKLFF; cdr3_nt: TGCGCCAGCAGCCATAGCAGTTCTCCAAATGAAAAACTGTTTTTT
j_call: TRBJ2-2; clone_size: NA; d_call: NA; v_call: TRBV2; cdr3_aa: CASSRIRNTGELFF; cdr3_nt: TGTGCCAGCAGCCGAATTCGAAACACCGGGGAGCTGTTTTTT
j_call: TRBJ2-2; clone_size: medium-sized; d_call: NA; v_call: TRBV7-2; cdr3_aa: CASSLGVTLADTGELFF; cdr3_nt: TGTGCCAGCAGCTTAGGGGTGACTCTAGCCGACACCGGGGAGCTGTTTTTT
j_call: TRBJ1-3; clone_size: medium-sized; d_call: TRBD1; v_call: TRBV6-1; cdr3_aa: CASTRDSSGNTIYF; cdr3_nt: TGTGCCAGCACCAGGGACAGCTCTGGAAACACCATATATTTT
j_call: TRBJ2-7; clone_size: medium-sized; d_call: NA; v_call: TRBV6-6; cdr3_aa: CASIQGGVDEQYF; cdr3_nt: TGTGCCAGCATACAGGGTGGTGTTGACGAGCAGTACTTC
j_call: TRBJ1-5; clone_size: NA; d_call: NA; v_call: TRBV2; cdr3_aa: CASSEGLQPQHF; cdr3_nt: TGTGCCAGCAGTGAAGGGCTTCAGCCCCAGCATTTT